Sequencing of this TCR beta chain was carried out in a study of blood T cell repertoires in COVID-19 (dated by TCRdb to 2020 to 2021). Concerning the study at large: Samples covering the acute and convalescent phases of COVID-19 were provided by collaborators in the United States, Italy and Spain. The material from the prospective study consisted of cDNA or gDNA derived from T cells, B-cell-depleted T cells, or PBMCs. Deeply sampled blood TCRbeta repertoires from subjects exposed to, actively infected with, or recovered from COVID-19 were included in the dataset. The repertoires were released in a freely available public database intended as a resource for research on the immune response to SARS-CoV-2. The samples were drawn from the first 160 participants of the ongoing ImmuneRACE study and from about 1,200 subjects provided by 6 global collaborators. A de-identified subject ID, COVID-19 status, age in years and sex were almost always included in the sample metadata. Where HLA class I and class II types were available, the types were taken from metadata supplied by the sample provider, not from assay-based typing.

Trimming takes 2 bases off V and 9 bases off J; junction bases not matched to a gene: 11. Taken from cysteine to phenylalanine, the CDR3 has 15 residues. Just CDR3 DNA is preserved here, 45 bases in frame from base 1. The germline V gene encodes CDR1 SGHTA and CDR2 FQGNSA. About this clone: Its target antigen remains unknown. No base qualities exist here, and no much larger clone lies one base off it.

In the prospective study, participants were about 18 to 89 years old, resided in about two dozen geographic areas of the United States, and were enrolled through a virtual design. To assign participants to cohorts, the prospective study relied on clinical history that participants themselves reported in a screening survey and a study questionnaire. Recovered participants in ImmuneRACE Cohort 3 were defined by two consecutive negative NP/OP PCR tests, clearance by a healthcare professional, or resolution of symptoms. In the prospective study, mobile phlebotomists collected whole blood, serum and a nasopharyngeal or oropharyngeal swab from each participant. Participants in the prospective study had the option to provide additional blood draws and questionnaires over a roughly 2-month period. Before DNA extraction, blood samples from the prospective study were shipped at room temperature or frozen.

TCRbeta CDR3 regions were amplified from genomic DNA using the immunoSEQ Assay, a bias-controlled multiplex PCR. The published analysis was carried out like this. The number of nucleated cells in each sample was estimated by amplification of reference gene primers within the assay. To quantify the absolute abundance of each unique TCRbeta CDR3 rearrangement, sequence reads were collapsed and filtered. For each sample, productive Simpson clonality was calculated as the square root of Simpson's diversity index over productive rearrangements. The source is immuneACCESS, and TCRdb retained only in-frame sequences with V and J called. Part of the clones is not carried over; for the studies checked, unresolved V genes explain less than half of this, and the remainder is unexplained. V and J calls and clone size are those listed in that table; D and trimming were worked out from the DNA. In this sample the table shows a few hundred thousand clones, about 80% of which occur a single time. The ten largest make up roughly 3.1% of the sample.

Overall study outcomes, separate from this receptor: How much clinical and demographic metadata was included differed by source and by participant, and the metadata was provided uncurated.

The TCR originated in a man aged 50-60 years who had recovered from COVID-19. The chain is encoded by TRBV7-2 joined to TRBJ2-7; TRBD1 lines up with 9 middle nucleotides. Sequencing was carried out using PBMCs or T cells enriched from blood (not recorded which). The CDR3 has the sequence CASSLWGQGSIRQYF. In nucleotides, the sequence is TGTGCCAGCAGCTTATGGGGACAGGGAAGTATAAGGCAGTACTTC.